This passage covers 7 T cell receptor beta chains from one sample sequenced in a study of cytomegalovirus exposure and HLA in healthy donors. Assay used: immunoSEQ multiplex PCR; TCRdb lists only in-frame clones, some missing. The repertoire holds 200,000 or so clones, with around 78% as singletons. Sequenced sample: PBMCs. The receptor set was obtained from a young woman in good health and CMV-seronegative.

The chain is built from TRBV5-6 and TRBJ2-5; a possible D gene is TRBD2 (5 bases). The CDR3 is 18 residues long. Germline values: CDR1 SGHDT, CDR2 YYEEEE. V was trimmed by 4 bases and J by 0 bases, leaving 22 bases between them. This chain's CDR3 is CASSLRRSSSPYQETQYF. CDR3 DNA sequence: TGTGCCAGCAGCCTACGTAGATCTAGCTCTCCTTACCAAGAGACCCAGTACTTC.

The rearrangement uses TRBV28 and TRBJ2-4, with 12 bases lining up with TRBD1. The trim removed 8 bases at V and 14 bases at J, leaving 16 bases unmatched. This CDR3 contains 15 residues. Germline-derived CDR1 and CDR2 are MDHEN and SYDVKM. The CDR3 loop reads CASEESGTGGRREYF. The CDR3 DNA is TGTGCCAGCGAAGAATCGGGGACAGGGGGCCGCAGGGAGTACTTC.

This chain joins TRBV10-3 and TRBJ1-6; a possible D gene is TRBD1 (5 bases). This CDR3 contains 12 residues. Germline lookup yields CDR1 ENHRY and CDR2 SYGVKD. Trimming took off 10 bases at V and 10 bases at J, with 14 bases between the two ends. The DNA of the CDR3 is TGTGCCAGCAGGGAATTTGGCTCACCCCTCCACTTT. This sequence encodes CASREFGSPLHF.

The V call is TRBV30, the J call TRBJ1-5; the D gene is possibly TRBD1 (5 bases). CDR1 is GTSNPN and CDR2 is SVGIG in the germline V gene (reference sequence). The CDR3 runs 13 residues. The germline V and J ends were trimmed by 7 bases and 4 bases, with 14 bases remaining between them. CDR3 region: CAFGSGGNQPQHF. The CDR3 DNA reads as TGTGCCTTTGGGAGCGGGGGGAATCAGCCCCAGCATTTT.

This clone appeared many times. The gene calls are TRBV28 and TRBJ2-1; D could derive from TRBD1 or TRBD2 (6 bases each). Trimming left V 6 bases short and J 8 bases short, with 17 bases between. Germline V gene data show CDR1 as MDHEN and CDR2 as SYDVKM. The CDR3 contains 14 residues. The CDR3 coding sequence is TGTGCCAGCAGCCTAGGGGGGAATTTCGATGAGCAGTTCTTC. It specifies CASSLGGNFDEQFF.

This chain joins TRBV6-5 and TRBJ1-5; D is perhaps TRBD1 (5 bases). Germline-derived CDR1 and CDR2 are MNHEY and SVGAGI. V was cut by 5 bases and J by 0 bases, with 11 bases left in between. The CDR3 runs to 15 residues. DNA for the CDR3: TGTGCCAGCAGTCGCGAAACAGGTAGCAATCAGCCCCAGCATTTT. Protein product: CASSRETGSNQPQHF.

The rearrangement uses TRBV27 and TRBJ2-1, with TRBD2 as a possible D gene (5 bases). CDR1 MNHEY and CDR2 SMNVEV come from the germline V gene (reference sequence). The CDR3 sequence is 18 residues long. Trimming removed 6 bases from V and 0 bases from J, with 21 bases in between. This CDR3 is CASRSAFYSASSYNEQFF. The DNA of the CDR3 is TGTGCCAGCAGATCCGCGTTCTATAGCGCTAGCTCCTACAATGAGCAGTTCTTC.